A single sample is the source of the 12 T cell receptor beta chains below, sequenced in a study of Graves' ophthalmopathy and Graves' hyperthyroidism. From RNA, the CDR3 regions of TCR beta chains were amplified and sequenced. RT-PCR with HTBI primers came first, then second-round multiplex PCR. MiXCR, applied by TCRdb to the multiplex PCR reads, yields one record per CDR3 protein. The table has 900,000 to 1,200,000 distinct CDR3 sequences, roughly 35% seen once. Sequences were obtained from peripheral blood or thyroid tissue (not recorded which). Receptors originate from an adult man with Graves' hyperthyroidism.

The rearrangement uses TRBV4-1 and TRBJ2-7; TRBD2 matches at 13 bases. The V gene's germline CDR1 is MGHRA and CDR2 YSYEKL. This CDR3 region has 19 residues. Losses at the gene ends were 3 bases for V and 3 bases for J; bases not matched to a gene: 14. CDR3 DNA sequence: TGCGCCAGCAGCCAGCAGCCGGAACTAGCGGGGGGGCTCCTCTACGAGCAGTACTTC. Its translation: CASSQQPELAGGLLYEQYF.

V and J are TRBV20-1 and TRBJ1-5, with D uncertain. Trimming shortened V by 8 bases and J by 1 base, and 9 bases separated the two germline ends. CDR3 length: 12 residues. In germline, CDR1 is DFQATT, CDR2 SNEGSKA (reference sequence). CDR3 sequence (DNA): TGCAGTTTTGGGTTCAGCAATCAGCCCCAGCATTTT. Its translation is CSFGFSNQPQHF.

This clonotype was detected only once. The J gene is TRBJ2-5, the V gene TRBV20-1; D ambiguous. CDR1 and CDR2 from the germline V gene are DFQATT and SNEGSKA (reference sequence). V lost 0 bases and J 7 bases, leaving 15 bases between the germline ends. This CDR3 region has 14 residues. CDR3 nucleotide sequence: TGCAGTGCTAGAGATTCCAGCCTACGCGGGACCCAGTACTTC. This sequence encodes CSARDSSLRGTQYF.

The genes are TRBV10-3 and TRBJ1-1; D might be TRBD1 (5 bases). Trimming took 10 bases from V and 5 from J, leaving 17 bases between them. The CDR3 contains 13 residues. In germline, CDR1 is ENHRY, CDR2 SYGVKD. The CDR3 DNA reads TGTGCCACGAGGACGAACTGGGGGACTGAAGCTTTCTTT. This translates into CATRTNWGTEAFF.

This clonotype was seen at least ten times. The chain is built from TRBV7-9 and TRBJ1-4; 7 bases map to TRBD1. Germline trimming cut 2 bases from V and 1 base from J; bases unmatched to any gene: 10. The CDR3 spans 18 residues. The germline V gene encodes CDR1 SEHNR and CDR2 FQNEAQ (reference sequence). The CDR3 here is CASSLKTGRTGTNEKLFF. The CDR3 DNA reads TGTGCCAGCAGCTTAAAGACAGGGCGTACAGGAACTAATGAAAAACTGTTTTTT.

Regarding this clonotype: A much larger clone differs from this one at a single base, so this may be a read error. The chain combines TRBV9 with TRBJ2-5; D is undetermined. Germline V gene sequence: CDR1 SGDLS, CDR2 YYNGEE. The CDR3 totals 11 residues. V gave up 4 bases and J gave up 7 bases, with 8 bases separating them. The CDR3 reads CASSQVWTQYF. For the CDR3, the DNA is TGTGCCAGCAGCCAAGTTTGGACCCAGTACTTC. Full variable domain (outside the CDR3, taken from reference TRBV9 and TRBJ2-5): DSGVTQTPKHLITATGQRVTLRCSPRSGDLSVYWYQQSLDQGLQFLIQYYNGEERAKGNILERFSAQQFPDLHSELNLSSLELGDSALYFCASSQVWTQYFGPGTRLLVL.

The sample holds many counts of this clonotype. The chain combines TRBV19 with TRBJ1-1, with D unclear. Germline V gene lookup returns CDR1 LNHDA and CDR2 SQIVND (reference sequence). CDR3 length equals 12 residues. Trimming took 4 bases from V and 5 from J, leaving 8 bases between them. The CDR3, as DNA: TGTGCCAGTAGTAATGGGAGGACTGAAGCTTTCTTT. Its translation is CASSNGRTEAFF.

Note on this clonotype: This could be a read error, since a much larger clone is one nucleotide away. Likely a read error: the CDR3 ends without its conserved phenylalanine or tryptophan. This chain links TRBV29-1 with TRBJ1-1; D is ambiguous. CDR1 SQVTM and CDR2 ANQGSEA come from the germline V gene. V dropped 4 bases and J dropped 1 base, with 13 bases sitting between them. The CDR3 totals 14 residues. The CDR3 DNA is TGCAGCGTTGTTATCCAACAGTCGAACACTGAAGCTTTCTCT. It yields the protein CSVVIQQSNTEAFS.

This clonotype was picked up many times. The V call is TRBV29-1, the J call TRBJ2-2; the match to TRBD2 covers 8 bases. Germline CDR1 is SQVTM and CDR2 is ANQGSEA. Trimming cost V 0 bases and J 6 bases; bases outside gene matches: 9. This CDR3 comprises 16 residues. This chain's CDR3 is CSVEDPAGTRAGELFF. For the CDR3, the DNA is TGCAGCGTTGAAGACCCCGCCGGGACTAGAGCCGGGGAGCTGTTTTTT.

The CDR3 sequence is CASSRMTSGETQYF. The CDR3 nucleotides are TGTGCCAGCAGCCGTATGACTAGTGGGGAGACCCAGTACTTC. The chain uses TRBV7-9 and TRBJ2-5, with D tentatively TRBD2 (6 bases). This CDR3 contains 14 residues. Looked up from germline, CDR1 is SEHNR and CDR2 is FQNEAQ (reference sequence). V lost 5 bases, J lost 5 bases, and 15 bases lay in between.

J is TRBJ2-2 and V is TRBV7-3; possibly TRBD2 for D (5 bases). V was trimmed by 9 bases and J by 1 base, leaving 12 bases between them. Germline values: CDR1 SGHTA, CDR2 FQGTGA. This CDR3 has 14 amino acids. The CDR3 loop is CASARGENTGELFF. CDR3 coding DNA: TGTGCCAGTGCACGGGGAGAGAACACCGGGGAGCTGTTTTTT.

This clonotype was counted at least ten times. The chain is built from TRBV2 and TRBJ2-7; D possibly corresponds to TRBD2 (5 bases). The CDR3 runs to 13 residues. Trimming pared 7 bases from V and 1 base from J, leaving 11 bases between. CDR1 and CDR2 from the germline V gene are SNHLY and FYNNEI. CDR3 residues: CASTGRGSYEQYF. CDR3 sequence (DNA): TGTGCCAGCACCGGAAGAGGGTCCTACGAGCAGTACTTC.